The clone carrying this T cell receptor (beta chain) was recorded only once. The entry originates in a study of cytomegalovirus exposure and HLA in healthy donors. The CDR3 loop spans 18 amino acids. Germline CDR1 and CDR2: SGHRS and YFSETQ. Trimming removed 0 bases at V and 7 bases at J, with 25 bases between. In the PCR, 60 Vbeta and 13 Jbeta primers were used. Repertoires were generated with immunoSEQ multiplex PCR, while TCRdb's copy carries only in-frame clones and drops some. The sample yields roughly 130,000 clones, just under 75% seen once. Sequencing used PBMCs. This sequence joins TRBV5-1 and TRBJ1-1; the D gene is possibly TRBD1 (6 bases). The receptor was derived from a man aged 40-49 years in good health and CMV-seropositive. CDR3 in DNA: TGCGCCAGCAGCTTGGGGATTAGGGGGGGGACCGGGCATGGTGAAGCTTTCTTT. Translating gives CASSLGIRGGTGHGEAFF.